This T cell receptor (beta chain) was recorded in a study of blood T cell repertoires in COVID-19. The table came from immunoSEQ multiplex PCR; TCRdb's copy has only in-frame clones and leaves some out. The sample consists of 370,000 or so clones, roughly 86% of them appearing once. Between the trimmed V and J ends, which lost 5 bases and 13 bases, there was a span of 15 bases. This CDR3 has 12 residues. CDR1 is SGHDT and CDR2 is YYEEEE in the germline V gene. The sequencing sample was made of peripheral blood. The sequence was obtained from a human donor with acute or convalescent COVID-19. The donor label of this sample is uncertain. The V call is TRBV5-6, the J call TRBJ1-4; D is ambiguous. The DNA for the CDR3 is TGTGCCAGCAGTACCAGCGGACTGGGACTGTTTTTT. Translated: CASSTSGLGLFF.